Below are 25 T cell receptor beta chains sequenced from a single sample in a study of T cells in Graves' hyperthyroidism and ophthalmopathy. RNA transcripts provided the source from which TCR beta CDR3 regions were amplified. Primed by the HTBI set, a first-round RT-PCR was run on the TCR CDR3. TCRdb called the multiplex PCR reads again in MiXCR, with one record for every CDR3 protein. Counted here are around 430,000 distinct CDR3 sequences, just under 15% occurring once; the ten biggest clones make up approximately 32%. The specimen sequenced was blood. The receptor source for this set is a woman aged 25 to 45 with Graves' hyperthyroidism.

This clonotype was observed a handful of times. V is TRBV9 and J is TRBJ2-2, with D possibly called TRBD1 or TRBD2 (5 bases each). The CDR3 runs to 16 residues. CDR1 SGDLS and CDR2 YYNGEE come from the germline V gene. Trimming took off 4 bases at V and 3 bases at J, with 16 bases between the two ends. The CDR3 nucleotides read TGTGCCAGCAGCCACCCGAGGGGTGGGGACACCGGGGAGCTGTTTTTT. This encodes CASSHPRGGDTGELFF.

This clonotype was seen only a few times. The gene calls are TRBV6-1 and TRBJ2-5, with a tentative D call TRBD1 (5 bases). The CDR3 sequence is 15 residues long. Between the trimmed V and J ends, which lost 7 bases and 5 bases, there was a span of 20 bases. Germline assignment: CDR1 MNHNS and CDR2 SASEGT. CDR3 loop: CASTPLPGIGETQYF. CDR3 DNA sequence: TGTGCCAGCACCCCCCTTCCAGGGATCGGTGAGACCCAGTACTTC.

The chain carries TRBV4-2 and TRBJ2-3; 7 positions match TRBD2. J lost 2 bases, V lost 4 bases, and 21 bases had no gene match. CDR3 length: 20 amino acids. From germline, CDR1 is LGHNA and CDR2 YNFKEQ. The CDR3 region is CASSPLGTPSGGGITDTQYF. CDR3 coding DNA: TGTGCCAGCAGCCCGTTGGGGACTCCAAGTGGGGGGGGAATCACAGATACGCAGTATTTT.

This clonotype was picked up a small number of times. The rearrangement uses TRBV30 and TRBJ1-2; the D gene is possibly TRBD1 (6 bases). This CDR3 has 14 residues. Trimming stripped 0 bases from V and 4 bases from J, with 12 bases between. Germline assignment: CDR1 GTSNPN and CDR2 SVGIG (reference sequence). The DNA of the CDR3 is TGTGCCTGGAGTGTCCGGGGGCGCGGCTATGGCTACACCTTC. As protein: CAWSVRGRGYGYTF.

This clonotype came up many times. CDR3 in amino acids: CATRPGQGPSEQYF. The DNA for the CDR3 is TGTGCTACCAGGCCGGGACAGGGCCCTAGTGAGCAGTACTTC. The rearrangement links TRBV10-3 to TRBJ2-7, with 9 bases identical to TRBD1. The germline CDR1 and CDR2 sequences are ENHRY and SYGVKD. CDR3 length: 14 amino acids.

J is TRBJ1-1 and V is TRBV11-3; tentative D call: TRBD1 (6 bases). Deletions cut 7 bases from V and 0 bases from J, with 12 bases between. CDR1 and CDR2 (germline): SGHNT, YENEEA. This CDR3 is built from 14 residues. The CDR3 sequence: CASNPQGMNTEAFF. CDR3 DNA: TGTGCCAGCAACCCACAGGGTATGAACACTGAAGCTTTCTTT.

This clonotype was detected many times. The chain has TRBV20-1 and TRBJ2-5; D perhaps matches TRBD1 (6 bases). V shed 1 base and J shed 6 bases, with 9 bases lying between them. Germline assignment: CDR1 DFQATT and CDR2 SNEGSKA (reference sequence). The CDR3 length is 12 residues. As DNA, the CDR3 is TGCAGTGCTAGAGTGCAGGGGCAGACCCAGTACTTC. It translates to CSARVQGQTQYF.

The chain is built from TRBV9 and TRBJ2-1; D is ambiguous. Trimming took off 4 bases at V and 2 bases at J, with 19 bases between the two ends. CDR1 and CDR2 from the germline V gene are SGDLS and YYNGEE. The CDR3 is made up of 17 amino acids. This CDR3 reads CASSLMAAPNPYNEQFF. The CDR3 DNA follows: TGTGCCAGCAGCTTGATGGCGGCCCCTAACCCCTACAATGAGCAGTTCTTC.

This clonotype has a count of ten or more. This chain links TRBV6-1 with TRBJ2-1, with D maybe TRBD1 (6 bases). This CDR3 contains 14 residues. Between the trimmed V and J ends, which lost 7 bases and 11 bases, there was a span of 21 bases. The germline V gene has CDR1 MNHNS and CDR2 SASEGT. CDR3 coding DNA: TGTGCCAGCAAACCGGGGACATTCCTAACCCAGCAGTTCTTC. Encoded protein: CASKPGTFLTQQFF.

Written as DNA, the CDR3 is TGTGCCAGCAGCAAACTAGCGGGAGGGAACCACGAGCAGTACTTC. As protein: CASSKLAGGNHEQYF. The V call is TRBV28, the J call TRBJ2-7, with TRBD2 matching over 13 bases. There are 15 residues in the CDR3. V dropped 6 bases and J dropped 5; count of bases not matched to a gene: 7. The germline CDR1 and CDR2 sequences are MDHEN and SYDVKM.

This rearrangement joins TRBV27 to TRBJ2-7, with D maybe TRBD2 (7 bases). Germline CDR1 reads MNHEY; CDR2 reads SMNVEV (reference sequence). This CDR3 contains 13 residues. V lost 5 bases and J lost 9, with 17 bases in between. The CDR3 DNA is TGTGCCAGCAGTCAGGGGAGGGGTTTTGGGCAGTACTTC. It codes for CASSQGRGFGQYF.

The V and J genes are TRBV2 and TRBJ2-1; 7 bases agree with TRBD2. In germline, CDR1 is SNHLY, CDR2 FYNNEI. Germline trimming cut 9 bases from V and 13 bases from J; bases unmatched to any gene: 9. The CDR3 covers 11 residues. The CDR3 DNA is TGTGCCAGTCCAGGACTAGTCGATCAGTTCTTC. Amino acid sequence: CASPGLVDQFF.

This clonotype was picked up many times. V gene TRBV3-1 combines with J gene TRBJ2-7, with D possibly matching TRBD2 (6 bases). The V and J ends lost 0 bases and 7 bases respectively, with 19 bases between them. The CDR3 length is 16 residues. The V gene's germline CDR1 is LGHDT and CDR2 YNNKEL (reference sequence). The CDR3 sequence: CASSQDLEGGRREQYF. The DNA of the CDR3 is TGTGCCAGCAGCCAAGATTTGGAGGGAGGCCGCCGGGAGCAGTACTTC.

The genes are TRBV24-1 and TRBJ2-3, with 9 bases identical to TRBD1. Losses at the gene ends were 5 bases for V and 3 bases for J; bases not matched to a gene: 8. Germline V gives CDR1 KGHDR, CDR2 SFDVKD. The CDR3 totals 16 residues. The CDR3 sequence: CATSALGTGRTDTQYF. CDR3 bases: TGTGCCACCAGTGCCTTAGGGACAGGGAGAACAGATACGCAGTATTTT.

There are many counts of this clonotype. The chain recombines TRBV7-9 with TRBJ1-1; possibly TRBD1 for D (5 bases). CDR3 length equals 14 residues. Deletions cut 5 bases from V and 3 bases from J, with 13 bases between. CDR1 is SEHNR and CDR2 is FQNEAQ in the germline V gene (reference sequence). The DNA of the CDR3 is TGTGCCAGCAGCCACGGAGGGGCTTACACTGAAGCTTTCTTT. Residues: CASSHGGAYTEAFF.

This clonotype has ten or more counts. V usage is TRBV7-6 and J usage is TRBJ1-6; D gene uncertain. CDR1 is SGHVS, CDR2 FNYEAQ, per germline. This CDR3 region has 14 residues. The ends were cut back, 5 bases at V and 6 bases at J, with 11 bases in the middle. CDR3 in amino acids: CASSPRPSNSPLHF. The CDR3 nucleotides read TGTGCCAGCAGCCCTCGCCCTTCTAATTCACCCCTCCACTTT.

This clonotype was recorded many times. The chain is built from TRBV3-1 and TRBJ2-2; 7 bases align to TRBD2. V lost 4 bases, J lost 4 bases, and 15 bases stayed unmatched. Germline loops: CDR1 LGHDT, CDR2 YNNKEL (reference sequence). The CDR3 covers 18 residues. Here the CDR3 reads CASSPQTLAGRSTGELFF. Here the CDR3 DNA reads TGTGCCAGCAGCCCACAAACCCTAGCCGGGAGGAGCACCGGGGAGCTGTTTTTT.

The sample holds many counts of this clonotype. J is TRBJ1-5 and V is TRBV30; D ambiguous. There are 13 residues in the CDR3. Between the trimmed V and J ends, which lost 1 base and 5 bases, there was a span of 9 bases. Germline loops: CDR1 GTSNPN, CDR2 SVGIG (reference sequence). DNA for the CDR3: TGTGCCTGGAGTGGGGGAGTCGATCAGCCCCAGCATTTT. Encoded protein: CAWSGGVDQPQHF.

The gene calls are TRBV9 and TRBJ2-1; TRBD2 might be the D (7 bases). The CDR3 extends over 17 amino acids. Germline V gene lookup returns CDR1 SGDLS and CDR2 YYNGEE. The V gene lost 2 bases and the J gene lost 0 bases, with 15 bases spanning the gap. The CDR3 sequence: CASSVSGGHSSYNEQFF. In DNA form, the CDR3 reads TGTGCCAGCAGCGTTTCCGGGGGGCACAGCTCCTACAATGAGCAGTTCTTC.

The chain uses TRBV19 and TRBJ2-1; D is perhaps TRBD1 (6 bases). This CDR3 spans 15 amino acids. The germline CDR1 and CDR2 sequences are LNHDA and SQIVND (reference sequence). V shed 3 bases and J shed 2 bases, with 11 bases lying between them. CDR3 residues: CASSIRGSAYNEQFF. CDR3 nucleotides: TGTGCCAGTAGTATCAGGGGATCCGCCTACAATGAGCAGTTCTTC.

The gene calls are TRBV5-1 and TRBJ2-1, with 7 nucleotides matching TRBD2. Germline values: CDR1 SGHRS, CDR2 YFSETQ. The CDR3 sequence is 14 residues long. The junction had 6 bases not matched to a gene; V was cut back by 1 base and J by 8 bases. CDR3 region: CASSLIGGEHEQFF. In DNA, the CDR3 is TGCGCCAGCAGCTTGATTGGGGGGGAGCATGAGCAGTTCTTC.

This clonotype was observed a few times. This chain connects TRBV11-2 to TRBJ1-2, with D perhaps TRBD1 (5 bases). Trimming cost V 6 bases and J 5 bases, with 16 bases left between them. This CDR3 is built from 14 residues. Germline CDR1 and CDR2: SGHAT and FQNNGV. CDR3 protein: CASRSPGQAYGYTF. DNA of the CDR3: TGTGCCAGCAGGTCTCCAGGGCAGGCTTATGGCTACACCTTC.

This clonotype was observed at least ten times. V is TRBV3-1 and J is TRBJ1-1; D unclear. CDR3 size: 12 residues. With 4 bases removed from V and 0 bases from J, the gap between germline ends came to 3 bases. Germline CDR1 is LGHDT and CDR2 is YNNKEL (reference sequence). In DNA, the CDR3 is TGTGCCAGCAGCCCCTTGAACACTGAAGCTTTCTTT. Its translation: CASSPLNTEAFF. The full variable domain, with the rest looked up from reference TRBV3-1 and TRBJ1-1, is DTAVSQTPKYLVTQMGNDKSIKCEQNLGHDTMYWYKQDSKKFLKIMFSYNNKELIINETVPNRFSPKSPDKAHLNLHINSLELGDSAVYFCASSPLNTEAFFGQGTRLTVV.

This clonotype was observed at least ten times. The chain is built from TRBV12-3 or TRBV12-4 and TRBJ2-1, with 8 bases aligning to TRBD2. The length of the CDR3 is 13 residues. The ends lost 3 bases at V and 6 bases at J; junction bases unmatched: 1. CDR3 residues: CASSFRGGNEQFF. CDR3 coding DNA: TGTGCCAGCAGTTTCCGGGGGGGCAATGAGCAGTTCTTC.

The CDR3 DNA sequence: TGCAGCGTTGACGAGGGCTACACCTTC. It encodes CSVDEGYTF. This chain connects TRBV29-1 to TRBJ1-2; D gene ambiguous. The CDR3 covers 9 residues. Germline assignment: CDR1 SQVTM and CDR2 ANQGSEA. The V and J ends lost 3 bases and 8 bases respectively, with 4 bases between them.